This TCR beta chain was captured by sequencing in a study of blood T cell repertoires in COVID-19. About the study: Samples of COVID-19 (acute and convalescent) were obtained from the United States, Italy and Spain. PBMCs, B-cell-depleted T cells, or T cells provided the cDNA or gDNA that made up the material.

Per the authors' pipeline: How many nucleated cells were present was estimated from reference gene primer amplification. Measured with immunoSEQ multiplex PCR; TCRdb has only the in-frame clones, and not every one. That table gives V, J and clone size, and the DNA gave D and trimming. The table records 180,000 or so clones, approximately 80% of them present only once. Germline CDR1 reads GTSNPN; CDR2 reads SVGIG (reference sequence). V lost 7 bases, J lost 4 bases, and 4 bases stayed unmatched. The CDR3 runs 12 residues. The rearrangement uses TRBV30 and TRBJ1-1; 9 bases agree with TRBD1. This TCR was recovered from a woman aged 45-59 years with active or convalescent COVID-19. The sample taken for sequencing was peripheral blood. CDR3 amino acids: CASDRGGTEAFF. The CDR3 DNA is TGTGCCTCCGACAGGGGGGGCACTGAAGCTTTCTTT. The complete variable domain, with remaining parts taken from reference TRBV30 and TRBJ1-1, reads SQTIHQWPATLVQPVGSPLSLECTVEGTSNPNLYWYRQAAGRGLQLLFYSVGIGQISSEVPQNLSASRPQDRQFILSSKKLLLSDSGFYLCASDRGGTEAFFGQGTRLTVV.